This T cell receptor beta chain was sequenced in a study of CD8+ T cells in alopecia areata. The CDR3 length is 16 residues. Germline loops: CDR1 GTSNPN, CDR2 SVGIG (reference sequence). V was pared by 0 bases and J by 6 bases, with 21 bases between. General study points: For lesional scalp, especially alopecia totalis/universalis, clonality was higher than in normal scalp.

Lesional scalp punch biopsies and peripheral blood came from alopecia areata patients. Note on this clone: Its target is unknown.

Once RNA had been extracted, it was reverse transcribed into cDNA to act as the sequencing template. Sequenced by immunoSEQ multiplex PCR; TCRdb stores in-frame clones only, minus some. The table lists about 150,000 clones, roughly 48% of them singletons. The TCR comes from a human donor with alopecia areata. Sample: CD4+ T cells sorted from blood. The gene calls are TRBV30 and TRBJ2-7; D may correspond to TRBD1 or TRBD2 (7 bases each). As DNA, the CDR3 is TGTGCCTGGAGTGTAGGTTGGGGACAGCGGGAAAGCGAGCAGTACTTC. This translates into CAWSVGWGQRESEQYF.